Below, one T cell receptor (beta chain) is given with its context. As handled by the study authors: The assay estimated nucleated cells by amplifying reference gene primers. Produced via immunoSEQ multiplex PCR; TCRdb's table is partial and in-frame only. V and J calls and clone size come straight from that table; D and trimming were deduced from the DNA. The sample shows some 330,000 clones, approximately 90% of them seen only once. The CDR3 loop spans 16 amino acids. V dropped 3 bases and J dropped 4 bases, with 16 bases sitting between them. Germline CDR1 reads MDHEN; CDR2 reads SYDVKM. These data are taken from a study of blood T cell repertoires in COVID-19. Study summary: PBMCs, B-cell-depleted T cells, or T cells were the source of the cDNA or gDNA that made up the material.

J is TRBJ2-1 and V is TRBV28; the D is unclear. Specimen: peripheral blood. The TCR originated in a woman between 45 and 60 years old with active or convalescent COVID-19. The CDR3 loop reads CASSFARGSSYNEQFF. The CDR3 nucleotides read TGTGCCAGCAGTTTTGCTAGAGGTTCCTCGTACAATGAGCAGTTCTTC.